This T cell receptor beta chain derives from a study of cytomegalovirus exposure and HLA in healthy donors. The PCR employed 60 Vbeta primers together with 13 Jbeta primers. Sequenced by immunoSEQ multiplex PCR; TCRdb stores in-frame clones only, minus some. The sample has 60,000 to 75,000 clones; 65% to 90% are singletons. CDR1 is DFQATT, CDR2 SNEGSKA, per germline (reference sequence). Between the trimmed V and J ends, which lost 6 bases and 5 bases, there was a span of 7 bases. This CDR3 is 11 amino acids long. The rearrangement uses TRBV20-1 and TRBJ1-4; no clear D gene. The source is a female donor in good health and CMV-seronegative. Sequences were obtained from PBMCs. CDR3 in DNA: TGCAGTGCGAAAAGCAATGAAAAACTGTTTTTT. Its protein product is CSAKSNEKLFF.